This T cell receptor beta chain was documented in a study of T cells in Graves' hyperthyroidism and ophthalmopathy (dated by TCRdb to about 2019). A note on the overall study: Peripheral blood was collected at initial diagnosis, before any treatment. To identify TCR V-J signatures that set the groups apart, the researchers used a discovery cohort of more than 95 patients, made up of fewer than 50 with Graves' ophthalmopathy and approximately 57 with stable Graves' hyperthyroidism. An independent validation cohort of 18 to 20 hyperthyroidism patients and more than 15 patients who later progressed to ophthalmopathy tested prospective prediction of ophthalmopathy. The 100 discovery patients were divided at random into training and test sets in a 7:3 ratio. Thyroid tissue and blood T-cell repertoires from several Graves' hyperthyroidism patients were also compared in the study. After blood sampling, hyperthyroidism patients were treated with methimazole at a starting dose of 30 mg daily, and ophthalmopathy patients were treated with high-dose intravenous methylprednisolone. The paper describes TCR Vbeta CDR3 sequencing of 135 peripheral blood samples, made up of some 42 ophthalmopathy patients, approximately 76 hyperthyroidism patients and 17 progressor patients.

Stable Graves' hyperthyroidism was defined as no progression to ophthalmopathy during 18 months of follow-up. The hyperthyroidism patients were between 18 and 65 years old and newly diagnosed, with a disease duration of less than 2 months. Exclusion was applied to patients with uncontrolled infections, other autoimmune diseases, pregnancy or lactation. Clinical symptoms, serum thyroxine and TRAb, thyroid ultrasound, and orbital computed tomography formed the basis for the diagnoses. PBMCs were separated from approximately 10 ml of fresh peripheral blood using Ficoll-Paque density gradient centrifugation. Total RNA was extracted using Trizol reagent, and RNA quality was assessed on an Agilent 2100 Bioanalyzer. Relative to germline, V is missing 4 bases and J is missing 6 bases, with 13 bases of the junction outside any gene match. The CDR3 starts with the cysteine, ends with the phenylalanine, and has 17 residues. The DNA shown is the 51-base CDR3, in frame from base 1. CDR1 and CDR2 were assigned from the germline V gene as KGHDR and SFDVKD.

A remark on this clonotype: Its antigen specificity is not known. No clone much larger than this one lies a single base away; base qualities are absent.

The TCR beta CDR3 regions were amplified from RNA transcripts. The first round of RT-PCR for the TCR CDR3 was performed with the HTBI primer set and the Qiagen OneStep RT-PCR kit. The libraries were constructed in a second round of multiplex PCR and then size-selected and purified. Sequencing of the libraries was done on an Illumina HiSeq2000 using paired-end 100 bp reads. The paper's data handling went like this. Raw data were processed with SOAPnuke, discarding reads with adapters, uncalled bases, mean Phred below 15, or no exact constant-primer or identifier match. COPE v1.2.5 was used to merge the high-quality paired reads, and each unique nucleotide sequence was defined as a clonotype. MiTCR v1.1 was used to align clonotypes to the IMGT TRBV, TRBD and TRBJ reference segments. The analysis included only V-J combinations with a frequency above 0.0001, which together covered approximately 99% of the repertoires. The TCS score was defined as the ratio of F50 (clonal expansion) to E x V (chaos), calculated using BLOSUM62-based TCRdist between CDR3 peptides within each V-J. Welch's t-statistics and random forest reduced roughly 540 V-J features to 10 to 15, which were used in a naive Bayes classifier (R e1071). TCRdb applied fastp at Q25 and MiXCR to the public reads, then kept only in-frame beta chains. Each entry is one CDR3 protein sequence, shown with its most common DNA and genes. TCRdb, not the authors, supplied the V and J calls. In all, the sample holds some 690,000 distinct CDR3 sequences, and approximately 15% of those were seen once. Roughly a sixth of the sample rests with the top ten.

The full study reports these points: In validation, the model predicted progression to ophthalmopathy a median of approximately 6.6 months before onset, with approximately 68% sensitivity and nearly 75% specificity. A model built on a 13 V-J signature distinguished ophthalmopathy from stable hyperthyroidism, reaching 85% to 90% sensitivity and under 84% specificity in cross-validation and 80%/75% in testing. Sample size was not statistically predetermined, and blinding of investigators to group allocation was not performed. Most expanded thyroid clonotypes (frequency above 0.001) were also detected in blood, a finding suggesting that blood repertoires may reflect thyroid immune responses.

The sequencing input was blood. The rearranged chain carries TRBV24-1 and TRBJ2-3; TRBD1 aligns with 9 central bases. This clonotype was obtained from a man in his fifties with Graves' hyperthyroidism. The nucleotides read TGTGCCACCAGTGACACCGGGACAGGGTCATTCTGGGATACGCAGTATTTT. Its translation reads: CATSDTGTGSFWDTQYF.